This T cell receptor (beta chain) was recovered during a study of T cells in Graves' hyperthyroidism and ophthalmopathy. Extraction of PBMCs used roughly 9.4 ml of fresh peripheral blood. The CDR3 is 14 residues long. V lost 3 bases and J lost 2, with 11 bases in between. Looked up from germline, CDR1 is GTSNPN and CDR2 is SVGIG (reference sequence). Researchers took RNA transcripts and amplified the TCR beta CDR3 regions from them. HTBI primers were the set used in a first-round RT-PCR of the TCR CDR3. Using its own MiXCR run on the multiplex PCR reads, TCRdb lists one record per CDR3 protein. The table includes hundreds of thousands of distinct CDR3 sequences, around 13% detected once. This clonotype was seen a few times.

The chain uses TRBV30 and TRBJ1-5; D not resolved. The TCR comes from a woman aged 45-65 years with Graves' ophthalmopathy. Sequenced input: blood. CDR3 sequence reads: CAWSLGRGNQPQHF. In nucleotides, the CDR3 is TGTGCCTGGAGCCTAGGGAGAGGCAATCAGCCCCAGCATTTT. The full variable domain, its missing parts supplied by reference TRBV30 and TRBJ1-5, is SQTIHQWPATLVQPVGSPLSLECTVEGTSNPNLYWYRQAAGRGLQLLFYSVGIGQISSEVPQNLSASRPQDRQFILSSKKLLLSDSGFYLCAWSLGRGNQPQHFGDGTRLSIL.